The entry below gives a single T cell receptor (beta chain) sequence along with its context. The entry originates in a study of blood T cell repertoires in COVID-19. Sequencing used immunoSEQ multiplex PCR; TCRdb keeps in-frame clones, though not all of them. The data show about 90,000 clones, around three quarters seen once. Germline values: CDR1 ENHRY, CDR2 SYGVKD. Trimming took 6 bases from V and 0 from J; bases not matched to a gene: 8. CDR3 length: 16 amino acids. This sequence was found in a woman aged 70 to 79 with acute or convalescent COVID-19. The sequenced sample consisted of peripheral blood. The chain carries TRBV10-3 and TRBJ1-1, with 9 bases lining up with TRBD1. DNA for the CDR3: TGTGCCATCAGAGAAACAGGGGGCGGCATGAACACTGAAGCTTTCTTT. Amino acids: CAIRETGGGMNTEAFF.